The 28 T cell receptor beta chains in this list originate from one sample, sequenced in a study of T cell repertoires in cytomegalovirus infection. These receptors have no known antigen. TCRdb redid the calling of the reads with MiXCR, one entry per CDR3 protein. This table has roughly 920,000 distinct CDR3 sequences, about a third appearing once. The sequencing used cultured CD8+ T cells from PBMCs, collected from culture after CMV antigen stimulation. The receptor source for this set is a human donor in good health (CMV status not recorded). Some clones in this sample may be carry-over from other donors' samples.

The CDR3 DNA is TGTAGCGGGGGTCCCTCCAATCAGCCCCAGCATTTT. Protein product: CSGGPSNQPQHF. This rearrangement joins TRBV28 to TRBJ1-5, with a possible D match to TRBD1 (5 bases). Germline CDR1 reads MDHEN; CDR2 reads SYDVKM. The CDR3 runs to 12 residues.

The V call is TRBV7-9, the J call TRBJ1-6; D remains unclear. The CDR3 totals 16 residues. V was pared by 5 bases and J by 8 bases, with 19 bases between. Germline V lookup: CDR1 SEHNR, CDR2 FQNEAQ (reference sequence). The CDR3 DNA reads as TGTGCCAGCAGCGTCAACGGGCCCAACGCGGATTCACCCCTCCACTTT. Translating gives CASSVNGPNADSPLHF.

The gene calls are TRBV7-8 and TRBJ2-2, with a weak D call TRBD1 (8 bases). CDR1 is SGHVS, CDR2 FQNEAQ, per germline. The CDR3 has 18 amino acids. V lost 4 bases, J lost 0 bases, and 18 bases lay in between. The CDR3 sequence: CASSWEGTTGANTGELFF. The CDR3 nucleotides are TGTGCCAGCAGCTGGGAGGGGACGACAGGGGCGAACACCGGGGAGCTGTTTTTT.

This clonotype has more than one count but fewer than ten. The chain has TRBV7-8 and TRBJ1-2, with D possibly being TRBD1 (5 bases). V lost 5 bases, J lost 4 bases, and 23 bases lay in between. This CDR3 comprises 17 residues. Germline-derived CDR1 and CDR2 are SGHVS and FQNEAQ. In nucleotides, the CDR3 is TGTGCCAGCAGCCCCCGGGGCAGAGCAACGAGTCTCTATGGCTACACCTTC. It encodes CASSPRGRATSLYGYTF.

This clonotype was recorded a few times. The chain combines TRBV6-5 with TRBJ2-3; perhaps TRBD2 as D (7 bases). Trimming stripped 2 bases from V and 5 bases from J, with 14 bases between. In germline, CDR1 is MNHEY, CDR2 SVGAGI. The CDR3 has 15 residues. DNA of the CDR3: TGTGCCAGCAGTTACGAGGGGGGGACTGGAGATACGCAGTATTTT. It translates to CASSYEGGTGDTQYF.

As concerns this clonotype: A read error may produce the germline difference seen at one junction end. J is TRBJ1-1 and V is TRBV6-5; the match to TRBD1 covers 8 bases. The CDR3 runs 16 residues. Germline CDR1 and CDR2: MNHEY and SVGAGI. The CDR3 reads CASSYKDRELNIEAFF. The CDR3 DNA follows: TGTGCCAGCAGTTACAAGGACAGGGAGTTGAACATTGAAGCTTTCTTT.

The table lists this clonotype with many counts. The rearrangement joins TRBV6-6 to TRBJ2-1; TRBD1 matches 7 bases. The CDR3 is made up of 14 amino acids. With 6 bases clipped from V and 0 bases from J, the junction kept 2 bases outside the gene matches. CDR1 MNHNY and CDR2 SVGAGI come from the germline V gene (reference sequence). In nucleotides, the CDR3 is TGTGCCAGCAGCTACAGGGGCTCCTACAATGAGCAGTTCTTC. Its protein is CASSYRGSYNEQFF.

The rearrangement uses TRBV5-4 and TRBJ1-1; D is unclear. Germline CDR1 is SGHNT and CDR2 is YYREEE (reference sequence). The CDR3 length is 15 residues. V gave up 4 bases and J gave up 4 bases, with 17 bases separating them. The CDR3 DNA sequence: TGTGCCAGCAGCCTAAAGACCCCCTACGGCACTGAAGCTTTCTTT. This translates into CASSLKTPYGTEAFF.

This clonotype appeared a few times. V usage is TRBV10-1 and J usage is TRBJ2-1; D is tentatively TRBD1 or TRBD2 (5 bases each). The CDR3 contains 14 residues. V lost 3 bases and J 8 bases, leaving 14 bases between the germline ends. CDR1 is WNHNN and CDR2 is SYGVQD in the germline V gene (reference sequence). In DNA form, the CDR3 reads TGCGCCAGCAGTGAAACAGTGGGGGACGATGAGCAGTTCTTC. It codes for CASSETVGDDEQFF.

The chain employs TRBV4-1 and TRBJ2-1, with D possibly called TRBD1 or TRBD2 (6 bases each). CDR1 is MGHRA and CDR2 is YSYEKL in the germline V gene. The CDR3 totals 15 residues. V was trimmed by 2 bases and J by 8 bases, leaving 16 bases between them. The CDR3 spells CASSQPGAGIYEQFF. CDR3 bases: TGCGCCAGCAGCCAACCGGGGGCCGGAATCTATGAGCAGTTCTTC.

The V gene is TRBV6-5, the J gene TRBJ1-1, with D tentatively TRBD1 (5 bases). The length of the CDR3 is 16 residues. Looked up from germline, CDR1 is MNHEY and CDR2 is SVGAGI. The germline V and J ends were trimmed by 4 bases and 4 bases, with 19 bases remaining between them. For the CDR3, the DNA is TGTGCCAGCAGTTTCCAAATACTTCGAGGGGCCACTGAAGCTTTCTTT. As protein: CASSFQILRGATEAFF.

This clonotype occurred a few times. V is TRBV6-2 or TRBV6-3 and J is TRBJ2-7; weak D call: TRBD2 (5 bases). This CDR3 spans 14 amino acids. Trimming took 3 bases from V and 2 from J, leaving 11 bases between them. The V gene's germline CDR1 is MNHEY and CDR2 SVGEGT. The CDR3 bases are TGTGCCAGCAGTTATCCCGGGAATCCCTACGAGCAGTACGTC. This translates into CASSYPGNPYEQYV.

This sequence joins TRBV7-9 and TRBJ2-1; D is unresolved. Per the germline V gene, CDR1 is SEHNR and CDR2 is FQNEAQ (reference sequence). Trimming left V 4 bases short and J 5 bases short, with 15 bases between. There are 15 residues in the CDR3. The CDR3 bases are TGTGCCAGCAGCTCCTCCTTGGCCGTGGACAATGAGCAGTTCTTC. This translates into CASSSSLAVDNEQFF.

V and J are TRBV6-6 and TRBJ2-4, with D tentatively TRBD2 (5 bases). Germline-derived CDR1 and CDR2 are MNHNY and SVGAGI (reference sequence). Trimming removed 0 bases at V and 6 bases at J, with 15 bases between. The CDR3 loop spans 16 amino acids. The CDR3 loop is CASSYSDGGLLNIQYF. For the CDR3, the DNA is TGTGCCAGCAGTTACTCGGACGGAGGTCTTTTAAACATTCAGTACTTC.

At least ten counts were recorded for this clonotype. The CDR3 DNA sequence: TGTGCCAGCAGCTTAGAACCAGGGGACGTCTATGGCTACACCTTC. Translated: CASSLEPGDVYGYTF. The chain carries TRBV7-8 and TRBJ1-2, with D perhaps matching TRBD1 (6 bases). CDR3 length: 15 residues. Germline V gene lookup returns CDR1 SGHVS and CDR2 FQNEAQ. V shed 1 base and J shed 4 bases, with 13 bases lying between them.

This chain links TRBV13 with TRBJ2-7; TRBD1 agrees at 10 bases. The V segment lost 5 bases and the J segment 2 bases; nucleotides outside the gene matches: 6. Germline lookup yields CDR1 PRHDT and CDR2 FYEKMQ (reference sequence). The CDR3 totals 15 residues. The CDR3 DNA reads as TGTGCCAGCAGCCCTACGGGACAGGGGACCTACGAGCAGTACTTC. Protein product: CASSPTGQGTYEQYF.

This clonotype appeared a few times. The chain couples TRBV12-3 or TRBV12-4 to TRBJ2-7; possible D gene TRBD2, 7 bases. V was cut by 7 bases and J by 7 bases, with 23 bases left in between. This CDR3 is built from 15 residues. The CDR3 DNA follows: TGTGCCAGCACCAGAGGGGAGGGGGGCGCGTGGGAGCAGTACTTC. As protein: CASTRGEGGAWEQYF.

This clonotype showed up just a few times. In DNA form, the CDR3 reads TGTGCCAGCAGTGAATTGGGACAGGGGTTTATACTGTTTTTT. It yields the protein CASSELGQGFILFF. The chain uses TRBV6-1 and TRBJ1-4; 10 nucleotides match TRBD1. V lost 2 bases to trimming and J lost 13 bases; unmatched junction nucleotides: 7. The CDR3 is made up of 14 amino acids. From germline, CDR1 is MNHNS and CDR2 SASEGT.

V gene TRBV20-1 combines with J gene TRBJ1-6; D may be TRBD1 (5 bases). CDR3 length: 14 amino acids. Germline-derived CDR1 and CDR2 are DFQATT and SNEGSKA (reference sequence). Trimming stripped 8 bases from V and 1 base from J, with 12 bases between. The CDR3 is CSTRGGSYNSPLHF. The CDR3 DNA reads TGCAGTACCCGTGGGGGTTCCTATAATTCACCCCTCCACTTT.

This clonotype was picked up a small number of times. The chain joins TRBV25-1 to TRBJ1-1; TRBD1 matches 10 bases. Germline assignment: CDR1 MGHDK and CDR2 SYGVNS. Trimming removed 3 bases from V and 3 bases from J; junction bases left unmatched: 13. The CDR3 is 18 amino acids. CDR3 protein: CASSDLFLGTGVDTEAFF. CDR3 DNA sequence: TGTGCCAGCAGTGATTTATTTCTCGGGACAGGGGTGGACACTGAAGCTTTCTTT.

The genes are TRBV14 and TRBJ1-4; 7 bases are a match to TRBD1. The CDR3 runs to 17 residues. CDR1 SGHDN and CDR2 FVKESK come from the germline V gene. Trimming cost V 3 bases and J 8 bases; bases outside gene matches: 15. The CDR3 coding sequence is TGTGCCAGCAGCCACGAAAGGGGAGGGGGCGTCGAGGAAAAACTGTTTTTT. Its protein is CASSHERGGGVEEKLFF.

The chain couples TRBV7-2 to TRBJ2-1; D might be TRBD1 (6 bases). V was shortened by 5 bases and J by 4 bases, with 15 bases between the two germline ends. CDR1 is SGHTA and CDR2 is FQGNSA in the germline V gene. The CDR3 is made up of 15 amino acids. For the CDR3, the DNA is TGTGCCAGCAGCCCTGGGCAGGGGAAATACAATGAGCAGTTCTTC. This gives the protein CASSPGQGKYNEQFF.

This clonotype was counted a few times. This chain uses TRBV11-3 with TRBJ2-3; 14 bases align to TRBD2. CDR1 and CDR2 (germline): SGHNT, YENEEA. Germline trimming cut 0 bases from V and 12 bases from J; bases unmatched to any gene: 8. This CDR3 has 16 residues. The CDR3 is CASSLDPGLAGEEQYF. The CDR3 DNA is TGTGCCAGCAGCTTAGACCCGGGACTAGCGGGGGAGGAACAGTATTTT.

The CDR3 reads CATLDSFEPETQYF. The CDR3 nucleotides are TGTGCCACCCTGGACAGTTTCGAGCCGGAGACCCAGTACTTC. The chain joins TRBV6-1 to TRBJ2-5, with D tentatively TRBD1 (6 bases). This CDR3 contains 14 residues. Trimming removed 10 bases from V and 5 bases from J, with 20 bases in between. Germline CDR1 MNHNS, CDR2 SASEGT.

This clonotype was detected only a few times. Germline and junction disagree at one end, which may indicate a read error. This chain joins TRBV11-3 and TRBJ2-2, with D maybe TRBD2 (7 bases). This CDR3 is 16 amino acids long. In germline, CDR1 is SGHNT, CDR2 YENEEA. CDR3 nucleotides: TGTGCCAGCAGCGTAGAGGGAGGGGGGGCAACCGGGGAGCTGTTTTTT. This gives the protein CASSVEGGGATGELFF.

CDR3 region: CASSLARDSGELFF. DNA for the CDR3: TGTGCCAGCAGCTTAGCAAGGGACTCCGGGGAGCTGTTTTTT. The chain combines TRBV7-9 with TRBJ2-2; weak D call: TRBD2 (6 bases). Germline V gene data show CDR1 as SEHNR and CDR2 as FQNEAQ (reference sequence). The CDR3 runs 14 residues. Trimming removed 0 bases at V and 6 bases at J, with 8 bases between.

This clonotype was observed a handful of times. In DNA, the CDR3 is TGTGCCAGCAGTGTAACCACCTCGAGGTCTTCTGGGGCCAACGTCCTGACTTTC. This encodes CASSVTTSRSSGANVLTF. The genes are TRBV28 and TRBJ2-6; D unresolved. With 5 bases removed from V and 1 base from J, the gap between germline ends came to 18 bases. From germline, CDR1 is MDHEN and CDR2 SYDVKM. The CDR3 contains 18 residues.

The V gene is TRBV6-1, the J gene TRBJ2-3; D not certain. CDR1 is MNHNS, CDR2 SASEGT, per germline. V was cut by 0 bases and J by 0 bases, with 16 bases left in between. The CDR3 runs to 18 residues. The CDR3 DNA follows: TGTGCCAGCAGTGAAGCTTACCCTCCTTCAACTAGCACAGATACGCAGTATTTT. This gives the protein CASSEAYPPSTSTDTQYF.